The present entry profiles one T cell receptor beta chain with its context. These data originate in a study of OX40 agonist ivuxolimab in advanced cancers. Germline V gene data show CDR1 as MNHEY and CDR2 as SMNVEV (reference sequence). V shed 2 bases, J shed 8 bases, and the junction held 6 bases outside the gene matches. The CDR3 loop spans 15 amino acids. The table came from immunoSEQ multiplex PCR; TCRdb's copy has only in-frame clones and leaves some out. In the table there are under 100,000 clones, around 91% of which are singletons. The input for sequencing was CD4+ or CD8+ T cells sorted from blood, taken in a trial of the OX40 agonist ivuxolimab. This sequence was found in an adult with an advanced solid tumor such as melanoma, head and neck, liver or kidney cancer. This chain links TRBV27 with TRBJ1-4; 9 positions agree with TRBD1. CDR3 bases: TGTGCCAGCAGTTTACAGGGACAGGGAACAGAAAAACTGTTTTTT. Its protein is CASSLQGQGTEKLFF.